This T cell receptor beta chain was found in a study of T-cell reconstitution after alpha-beta-depleted transplantation in children. After removal of 4 bases from V and 6 bases from J, the junction contained 13 bases not matched to a gene. The CDR3 covers 15 residues. In germline, CDR1 is SGHRS, CDR2 YFSETQ. The authors prepared the TCRbeta library with unique molecular identifiers. TCRdb ran MiXCR on the PCR reads and lists one entry per CDR3 protein. The sample consists of some 500,000 distinct CDR3 sequences, around 19% of them appearing once. V usage is TRBV5-1 and J usage is TRBJ2-7; 7 bases are a match to TRBD1. This clonotype was sampled from a human donor who donated a stem cell graft to a child with acute lymphoblastic leukemia. This material consisted of PBMCs from the stem cell graft donor, taken from the stem cell graft. The CDR3 sequence is CASSPPLRQGTEQYF. CDR3 coding DNA: TGCGCCAGCAGCCCTCCCCTACGACAGGGAACCGAGCAGTACTTC. Full variable domain (outside the CDR3, taken from reference TRBV5-1 and TRBJ2-7): KAGVTQTPRYLIKTRGQQVTLSCSPISGHRSVSWYQQTPGQGLQFLFEYFSETQRNKGNFPGRFSGRQFSNSRSEMNVSTLELGDSALYLCASSPPLRQGTEQYFGPGTRLTVT.